This T cell receptor beta chain was recorded in a study of cytomegalovirus exposure and HLA in healthy donors (dated by TCRdb to 2017 to 2019). Study-level background: In an earlier analysis of 550 to 750 of the donors, under 300 Gb of sequence data and 117 million unique TCR beta sequences from 150 million to 200 million T cells were reported. Of the approximately 400 genotyped donors, roughly 76% were placed in the genetic ancestry cluster associated with self-reported Caucasian donors. The T cell repertoires of 666 subjects were profiled by immunosequencing and related to cytomegalovirus serostatus. An early release that covered fewer than 750 HLA-typed donors contained approximately 290 gigabases of sequencing data and tens of millions of unique TCR sequences. To study patterns of TCR occurrence, a later analysis re-analyzed previously published TCR beta repertoires from around 660 donors and added high-resolution HLA genotyping. The later analysis used no new phenotypic data to find candidate immune exposures, relying instead on TCR beta sequences and their occurrence across donors. Roughly 5 DR-DQ haplotypes were handled as single units for association and clustering, since linkage in the cohort was strong. The study combined high-throughput TCR immunosequencing, statistical association of individual TCRs with disease status, and machine learning to predict cytomegalovirus infection status. Both class I and class II loci were covered by HLA typing, at four-digit resolution. Donor age, sex, ethnicity and CMV serostatus were compiled together with the repertoire data. Typing coverage varied by locus: roughly 620-640 donors for A, B, C, DRB1 and DQB1; approximately 520 for DQA1; more than 600 for DPA1; roughly 470 for DPB1. The aim of the study was to test whether cataloging public T cell receptors could identify signatures of past pathogen exposure. An earlier analysis of 587 of the donors used high-throughput TCR beta sequencing to judge whether each TCR beta V gene segment behaved as functional or pseudogenic. In a later genetic analysis, genome-wide SNP genotypes for about 65% of the roughly 670 donors were used, and that subset was treated as a discovery cohort. Every repertoire in the discovery cohort had been generated on one and the same sequencing platform. In addition to the first cohort of several hundred subjects, a separate validation cohort of 120 different subjects was used. Among some 400 genotyped donors of the cohort, an average of roughly 230,000 unique TCR beta nucleotide sequences was sequenced per donor, of which roughly 17% were non-productive. Points the paper makes about the study in general: In the study, some 160 TCR beta chains were listed as associated with cytomegalovirus. Compared with equally common non-associated chains, HLA-associated TCR beta chains in a later analysis were more clonally expanded and had lower generation probabilities. In a later analysis, the rate of TCR association differed among HLA loci, with DRB1 alleles having the most associated TCRs and HLA-C alleles having the fewest. The classifier was reported to diagnose cytomegalovirus status with high specificity and sensitivity in both the original and validation cohorts. A cluster of highly shared sequence variants was judged likely to be a technical artifact of the sequencing pipeline. Because HLA typing was unavailable for some donors at each locus, only the typed subset was used in association tests. While some public TCRs were present in many individuals, most TCR sequences turned up only very rarely across donors. When HLA alleles, especially DR and DQ, strongly co-occurred, attributing TCR associations to individual alleles was difficult. According to a later analysis, most CMV-associated TCR beta chains appeared to be HLA-restricted, and the HLA associations seemed to be driven largely by CMV exposure. Specific HLA alleles were associated with 15,000 to 20,000 TCR beta sequences at a false discovery rate of 0.05 in a later analysis. This cohort had only TCR beta chains sequenced, and the lack of alpha or paired-chain data limited which features could be detected. CMV serostatus was the only immune exposure information available for the cohort. An association between a missense DCLRE1C variant and V-gene and J-gene trimming of TCR beta chains was found in a later genetic analysis and replicated in an independent cohort. Correlated functional status among segregating V segments might reflect linkage disequilibrium, but an unknown experimental factor could not be ruled out. The authors suggested that the approach could potentially be generalized to other disease states and immunological phenotypes. Over 15 rarely observed V segments, including chromosome 9 orphons, were excluded from the earlier analysis of a few hundred of the donors because counts were too low. In an earlier analysis of some 640 of the donors, most TCR beta V segments were observed in productive rearrangements about 87% or about 30% of the time, broadly matching IMGT annotations. A further reported finding was that TCR beta sequences accurately predicted the HLA-A and HLA-B alleles for most subjects in the first cohort. Sequencing depth was assumed to be roughly uniform across donors in the presence/absence analyses, though that assumption may not hold. The 87-base-pair reads could not distinguish some IMGT-functional V segments, including TRBV6-2 and TRBV6-3, so those segments were excluded. A later genetic analysis reported fewer N-insertions in productive TCRs among donors in an Asian-associated ancestry cluster than the roughly 700-donor mean. A later analysis reported that several top co-occurrence clusters appeared linked to parvovirus B19, influenza, CMV and Epstein-Barr virus. In vitro tests confirmed that three of the cytomegalovirus-associated TCR beta chains recognize cytomegalovirus antigens.

Comments on this clone: Its antigen remains unidentified. Base quality data are lacking; no much larger clone is found one base away.

Libraries were built with the immunoSEQ multiplex PCR assay. A mixture of 60 forward primers for TCR Vbeta segments and 13 reverse primers for TCR Jbeta segments was used in the multiplex PCR. The CDR3 region of rearranged TCR beta genes was amplified from genomic DNA by a multiplex PCR assay. Amplified TCR beta libraries were sequenced as 87-base-pair reads on the Illumina HiSeq System. Regarding the original processing steps: A later analysis counted about 82 million unique TCR beta chains across the 700 or so repertoires, and some 11 million of these chains were shared by at least two donors. A nearest-neighbor algorithm error-corrected the raw reads and collapsed the reads into unique sequences, merging closely related sequences to remove PCR and sequencing errors. CDR3 sequences were aligned to IMGT reference sequences to assign V, D and J gene segments. For a sequence to be retained, a match of at least six nucleotides was required to both a V gene segment and a J gene segment. A rearrangement was called productive if the CDR3 had no stop codons and remained in frame with V and J, and every other rearrangement was called non-productive. CDR3 was defined according to IMGT convention as the region running from the second conserved V-encoded cysteine to the conserved J-encoded phenylalanine. In an earlier analysis of some 550 of the donors, sequences lacking an unambiguous match to a single V gene segment were excluded. An earlier analysis of several hundred of the donors called V segments functional above 56.7% productive rearrangements and segregating when the between-donor standard deviation exceeded 5%. A statistical classification framework was developed to diagnose cytomegalovirus status using the catalog of TCR beta chain sequences. In a later analysis, TCR nucleotide sequences were compared against IMGT/GENE-DB human TR gene sequences so that V and J genes could be assigned. In a later analysis, CDR3 sequences and most-parsimonious VDJ recombination scenarios were assigned using the TCRdist pipeline. In a later analysis, every TCR beta chain was defined by the combination of its CDR3 amino acid sequence and its V-gene family, and reads without a unique V-gene family were dropped. A later analysis removed roughly 590 highly shared, low-generation-probability nucleotide sequences to deal with suspected cross-contamination and a sequencing artifact. For each public chain, a later analysis derived a clonal expansion index from normalized ranks of inferred template counts within each repertoire. In a later analysis, generation probabilities were computed with a VDJ recombination model fitted to out-of-frame rearrangements, and the resulting probabilities were checked against IGoR. Hypergeometric tests were used in a later analysis to score TCR-TCR, TCR-HLA and TCR-CMV co-occurrence, with a repertoire-size bias correction applied to the TCR pairs. In a later analysis, false discovery rates were estimated by permuting HLA or CMV assignments 20 times. In a later analysis, co-occurring TCRs were grouped using DBSCAN, with TCRdist sequence similarity added in when clustering inside HLA-allele-positive subsets. For co-occurrence clustering, repertoires with fewer than 30,000 or more than 120,000 public chains were excluded, along with about five repertoires with anomalous nucleotide sharing. This is the immuneACCESS table as TCRdb keeps it, with only in-frame sequences that have V and J called. A part of the clones is gone; compared with another copy, unresolved V genes explain less than half, and the rest is unexplained. V, J and clone size are those of that table, while D and trimming were read from the DNA. This sample gives fewer than 350,000 clones in total; roughly 89% of them show up just once. The top ten hold 2% to 3% of the sample.

In total, approximately 610 healthy bone marrow donors made up the cohort. Cohort members were all nominally healthy when sampled, although unrecorded immune exposures were likely present. The donor was CMV seronegative and was included in the group of 352 seronegative cohort members. A peripheral blood sample was provided by each donor, and peripheral blood mononuclear cells were used for TCR beta sequencing. The Qiagen DNeasy Blood Extraction Kit was used to extract genomic DNA from the blood cell samples. The germline V gene specifies MNHEY as CDR1 and SVGAGI as CDR2. Trimming takes 0 bases off V and 3 bases off J; junction bases not matched to a gene: 2. The CDR3 has 16 amino acids, counting the end cysteine and phenylalanine. Solely the CDR3 DNA is kept, with 48 bases framed from the first base.

The chain couples TRBV6-5 to TRBJ2-6; 7 nucleotides in the junction match TRBD1. The clonotype was recovered from a woman younger than 35 in good health and CMV-seronegative. The sequenced material came from PBMCs. The DNA reads as follows: TGTGCCAGCAGTTACTCGAGGGGGCTTGGGGCCAACGTCCTGACTTTC. It encodes CASSYSRGLGANVLTF.